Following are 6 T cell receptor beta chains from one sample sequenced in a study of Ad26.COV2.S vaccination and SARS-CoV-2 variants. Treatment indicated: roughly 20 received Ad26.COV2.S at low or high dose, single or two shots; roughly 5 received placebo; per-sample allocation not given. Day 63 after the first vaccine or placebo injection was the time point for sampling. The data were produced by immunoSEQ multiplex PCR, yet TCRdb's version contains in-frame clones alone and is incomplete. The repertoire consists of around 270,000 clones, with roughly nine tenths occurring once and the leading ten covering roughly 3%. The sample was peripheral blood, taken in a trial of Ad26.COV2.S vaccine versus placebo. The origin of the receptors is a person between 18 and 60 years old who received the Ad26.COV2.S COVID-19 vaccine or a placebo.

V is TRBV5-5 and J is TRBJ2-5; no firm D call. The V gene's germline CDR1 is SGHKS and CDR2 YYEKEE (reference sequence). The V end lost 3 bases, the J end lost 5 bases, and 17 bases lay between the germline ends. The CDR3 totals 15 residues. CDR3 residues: CASSSFDGAVETQYF. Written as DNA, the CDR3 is TGTGCCAGCAGCTCTTTCGACGGTGCCGTGGAGACCCAGTACTTC. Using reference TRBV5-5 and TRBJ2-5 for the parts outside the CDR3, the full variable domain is DAGVTQSPTHLIKTRGQQVTLRCSPISGHKSVSWYQQVLGQGPQFIFQYYEKEERGRGNFPDRFSARQFPNYSSELNVNALLLGDSALYLCASSSFDGAVETQYFGPGTRLLVL.

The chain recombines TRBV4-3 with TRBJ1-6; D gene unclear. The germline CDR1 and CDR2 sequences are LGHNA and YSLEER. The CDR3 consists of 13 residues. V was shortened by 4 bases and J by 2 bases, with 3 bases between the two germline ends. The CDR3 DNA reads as TGCGCCAGCAGCCCAACCTATAATTCACCCCTCCACTTT. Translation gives CASSPTYNSPLHF.

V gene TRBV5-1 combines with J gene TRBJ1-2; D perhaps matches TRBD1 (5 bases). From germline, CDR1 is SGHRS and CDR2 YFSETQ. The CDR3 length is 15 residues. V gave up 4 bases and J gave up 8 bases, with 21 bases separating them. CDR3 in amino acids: CASSPGSQGPHGYTF. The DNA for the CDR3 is TGCGCCAGCAGCCCGGGGTCTCAGGGCCCCCACGGCTACACCTTC.

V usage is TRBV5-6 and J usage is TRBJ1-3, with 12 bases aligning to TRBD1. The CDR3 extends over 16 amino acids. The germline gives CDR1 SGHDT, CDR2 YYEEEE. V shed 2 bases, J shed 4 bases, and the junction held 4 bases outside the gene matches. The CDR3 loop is CASSFRDRGPGNTIYF. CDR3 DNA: TGTGCCAGCAGCTTCCGGGACAGGGGGCCCGGAAACACCATATATTTT.

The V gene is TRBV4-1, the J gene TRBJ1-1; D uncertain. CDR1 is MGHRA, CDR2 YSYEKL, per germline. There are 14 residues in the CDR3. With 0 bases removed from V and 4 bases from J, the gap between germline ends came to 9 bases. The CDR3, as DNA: TGCGCCAGCAGCCAAGAAGTGGCCAGCACTGAAGCTTTCTTT. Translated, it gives CASSQEVASTEAFF.

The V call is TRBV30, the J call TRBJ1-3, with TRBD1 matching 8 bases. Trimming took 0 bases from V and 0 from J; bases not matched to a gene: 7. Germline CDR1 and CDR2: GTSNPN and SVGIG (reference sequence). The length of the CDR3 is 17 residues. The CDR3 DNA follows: TGTGCCTGGAGTGTACGGAGGACAGGGCCCTCTGGAAACACCATATATTTT. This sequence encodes CAWSVRRTGPSGNTIYF.